Presented here are 20 T cell receptor beta chains from one specimen sequenced in a study of blood T cell repertoires in COVID-19. Assay: immunoSEQ multiplex PCR; the TCRdb copy retains only in-frame clones and omits some. The sample consists of around 100,000 clones, around four fifths of them appearing once. Sequencing used peripheral blood. These receptors were obtained from a man aged 65 to 85 with active or convalescent COVID-19.

The CDR3 coding sequence is TGTGCCAGCAGCACCGGGGAAGGGTCCTACGAGCAGTACTTC. It codes for CASSTGEGSYEQYF. V gene TRBV7-9 combines with J gene TRBJ2-7; D perhaps matches TRBD2 (5 bases). CDR3 size: 14 residues. The V gene lost 5 bases and the J gene lost 1 base, with 12 bases spanning the gap. Germline CDR1 and CDR2: SEHNR and FQNEAQ (reference sequence). The full variable domain, rest sourced from reference TRBV7-9 and TRBJ2-7, is DTGVSQNPRHKITKRGQNVTFRCDPISEHNRLYWYRQTLGQGPEFLTYFQNEAQLEKSRLLSDRFSAERPKGSFSTLEIQRTEQGDSAMYLCASSTGEGSYEQYFGPGTRLTVT.

The chain couples TRBV1 to TRBJ2-7; the D call in the table, TRBD2, was not verified against the DNA. TRBV1 is tagged as a pseudogene. This CDR3 has 14 amino acids. CDR3 sequence (DNA): TGCACCAGCAGCTGCGGGACTAGCGGGTACGAGCAGTACTTC. The encoded protein is CTSSCGTSGYEQYF.

CDR3 amino acids: CSVFHGAPKNIQYF. The CDR3, as DNA: TGCAGCGTTTTCCATGGGGCACCCAAAAACATTCAGTACTTC. This chain connects TRBV29-1 to TRBJ2-4; weak D call: TRBD1 (5 bases). The V gene's germline CDR1 is SQVTM and CDR2 ANQGSEA. With 5 bases removed from V and 2 bases from J, the gap between germline ends came to 13 bases. The CDR3 covers 14 residues.

The chain links TRBV29-1 to TRBJ2-2, with D unresolved. Looked up from germline, CDR1 is SQVTM and CDR2 is ANQGSEA. V dropped 3 bases and J dropped 2 bases, with 10 bases sitting between them. The CDR3 is 14 amino acids. CDR3 coding DNA: TGCAGCGTTGATCTGGGCAGAAACACCGGGGAGCTGTTTTTT. This codes for CSVDLGRNTGELFF.

The chain has TRBV7-3 and TRBJ2-3; D is perhaps TRBD2 (7 bases). Trimming took off 1 base at V and 4 bases at J, with 18 bases between the two ends. Germline values: CDR1 SGHTA, CDR2 FQGTGA. This CDR3 has 17 residues. The CDR3 DNA follows: TGTGCCAGCAGCTTAAACGGGGGGCCTCTCACAGCAGATACGCAGTATTTT. Its translation is CASSLNGGPLTADTQYF.

The chain links TRBV7-9 to TRBJ1-2, with D possibly matching TRBD1 (5 bases). This CDR3 region has 16 residues. The V end was cut by 4 bases, the J end by 2 bases, with 17 bases between. The germline CDR1 and CDR2 sequences are SEHNR and FQNEAQ (reference sequence). This chain's CDR3 is CASSSPIGGANYGYTF. The CDR3 DNA is TGTGCCAGCAGCTCCCCGATTGGAGGGGCGAACTATGGCTACACCTTC.

The CDR3 coding sequence is TGCGCCAGCACCCTAGTACCGGTCGGGACAGGGGATGAAAAACTGTTTTTT. It codes for CASTLVPVGTGDEKLFF. The chain joins TRBV5-1 to TRBJ1-4, with 10 bases fitting TRBD1. The trim removed 6 bases at V and 6 bases at J, leaving 14 bases unmatched. The CDR3 is 17 amino acids. Per germline, CDR1 SGHRS and CDR2 YFSETQ.

In this sample, this clone turned up a few times. The chain uses TRBV6-2 or TRBV6-3 and TRBJ1-2; TRBD1 aligns across 9 bases. The V gene's germline CDR1 is MNHEY and CDR2 SVGEGT. The CDR3 length is 14 residues. After removal of 5 bases from V and 8 bases from J, the junction contained 9 bases not matched to a gene. The DNA of the CDR3 is TGTGCCAGCAGTCCCGCGGGACAGGGAAAGGGCTACACCTTC. Its protein is CASSPAGQGKGYTF.

This clone was counted once. The CDR3 region has the DNA TGTGCCAGCAGCTTCCCTTTTAGCGGGAGTCGAACCGGGGAGCTGTTTTTT. Protein sequence: CASSFPFSGSRTGELFF. The chain joins TRBV9 to TRBJ2-2; 9 bases are a match to TRBD2. In germline, CDR1 is SGDLS, CDR2 YYNGEE. The CDR3 totals 17 residues. J lost 5 bases, V lost 4 bases, and 12 bases had no gene match.

This chain connects TRBV12-5 to TRBJ1-1, with D possibly TRBD1 on 6 matching bases. The CDR3 length is 15 residues. Germline V gives CDR1 LGHNT, CDR2 FRNRAP. Trimming pared 5 bases from V and 8 bases from J, leaving 21 bases between. This CDR3 reads CASGLRGPSRSEAFF. CDR3 bases: TGTGCTAGTGGTCTCAGGGGTCCGAGCCGCTCCGAAGCTTTCTTT. The full variable domain, its missing parts supplied by reference TRBV12-5 and TRBJ1-1, is DARVTQTPRHKVTEMGQEVTMRCQPILGHNTVFWYRQTMMQGLELLAYFRNRAPLDDSGMPKDRFSAEMPDATLATLKIQPSEPRDSAVYFCASGLRGPSRSEAFFGQGTRLTVV.

This clone showed up just a few times. The rearrangement links TRBV2 to TRBJ1-1, with D possibly being TRBD1 (6 bases). The CDR3 runs to 12 residues. Germline values: CDR1 SNHLY, CDR2 FYNNEI. The V and J ends lost 4 bases and 11 bases respectively, with 14 bases between them. CDR3 in amino acids: CASSGSRTVAFF. In DNA form, the CDR3 reads TGTGCCAGCAGTGGCTCCAGGACAGTGGCTTTCTTT.

This clone was counted between two and nine times. The genes are TRBV28 and TRBJ2-1; no definite D call. The CDR3 length is 15 residues. Trimming shortened V by 7 bases and J by 1 base, and 14 bases separated the two germline ends. Per germline, CDR1 MDHEN and CDR2 SYDVKM. The CDR3 nucleotides read TGTGCCAGCACCCCTCCCCGCAGATCCTACAATGAGCAGTTCTTC. This gives the protein CASTPPRRSYNEQFF.

This rearrangement joins TRBV11-1 to TRBJ2-3, with 11 positions matching TRBD2. The CDR3 length is 16 residues. Germline lookup yields CDR1 SGHAT and CDR2 FQDESV (reference sequence). V gave up 6 bases and J gave up 0 bases; unmatched junction bases: 5. As DNA, the CDR3 is TGTGCCAGCAGTATGGGACTAGCGGAGAGCACAGATACGCAGTATTTT. It translates to CASSMGLAESTDTQYF. The full variable domain, completed using reference TRBV11-1 and TRBJ2-3, is EAEVAQSPRYKITEKSQAVAFWCDPISGHATLYWYRQILGQGPELLVQFQDESVVDDSQLPKDRFSAERLKGVDSTLKIQPAELGDSAMYLCASSMGLAESTDTQYFGPGTRLTVL.

This clone occurred a few times. The chain joins TRBV4-3 to TRBJ2-3, with 8 bases that match TRBD2. V lost 0 bases to trimming and J lost 4 bases; unmatched junction nucleotides: 3. This CDR3 region has 15 residues. Per the germline V gene, CDR1 is LGHNA and CDR2 is YSLEER. The CDR3 protein is CASSQEAGGADTQYF. DNA for the CDR3: TGCGCCAGCAGCCAAGAGGCGGGAGGAGCAGATACGCAGTATTTT.

Here the CDR3 reads CASSLGQGAREQYF. The CDR3 bases are TGTGCCAGCAGCTTGGGACAGGGGGCAAGGGAGCAGTACTTC. The J gene is TRBJ2-7, the V gene TRBV11-2; the match to TRBD1 covers 12 bases. Germline trimming cut 3 bases from V and 7 bases from J; bases unmatched to any gene: 4. The CDR3 loop spans 14 amino acids. Germline loops: CDR1 SGHAT, CDR2 FQNNGV.

V and J are TRBV15 and TRBJ1-4, with a tentative D call TRBD1 (6 bases). The CDR3 loop spans 14 amino acids. V was clipped by 1 base and J by 10 bases, with 13 bases between them. Germline V gene sequence: CDR1 LNHNV, CDR2 YYDKDF (reference sequence). CDR3: CATSRAGDGVKLFF. The DNA for the CDR3 is TGTGCCACCAGCAGAGCAGGGGACGGTGTAAAACTGTTTTTT.

The V and J genes are TRBV7-3 and TRBJ2-3, with 8 positions matching TRBD2. Germline lookup yields CDR1 SGHTA and CDR2 FQGTGA. The V segment lost 5 bases and the J segment 5 bases; nucleotides outside the gene matches: 9. CDR3 length: 15 residues. The CDR3 reads CASSPAGGGLDTQYF. CDR3 sequence (DNA): TGTGCCAGCAGCCCGGCGGGCGGGGGGTTAGATACGCAGTATTTT.

The CDR3 loop is CASSRRQERNSPLHF. In nucleotides, the CDR3 is TGTGCCAGTAGTAGGCGACAGGAGAGAAATTCACCCCTCCACTTT. The genes are TRBV19 and TRBJ1-6; D might be TRBD1 (6 bases). The CDR3 sequence is 15 residues long. CDR1 is LNHDA and CDR2 is SQIVND in the germline V gene (reference sequence). V lost 4 bases, J lost 7 bases, and 14 bases lay in between.

The gene calls are TRBV27 and TRBJ2-1; TRBD2 is a possible D gene (6 bases). This CDR3 comprises 17 residues. Germline V gene lookup returns CDR1 MNHEY and CDR2 SMNVEV (reference sequence). V was shortened by 0 bases and J by 0 bases, with 12 bases between the two germline ends. CDR3 sequence: CASSLSFGRSSYNEQFF. The CDR3 nucleotides read TGTGCCAGCAGTTTATCCTTCGGGAGAAGCTCCTACAATGAGCAGTTCTTC.

The rearrangement links TRBV4-1 to TRBJ1-5; unclear D gene. CDR3 size: 14 residues. Trimming removed 1 base from V and 4 bases from J, with 8 bases in between. Germline V gene sequence: CDR1 MGHRA, CDR2 YSYEKL. CDR3 in amino acids: CASSQAKANQPQHF. CDR3 bases: TGCGCCAGCAGCCAAGCCAAAGCTAATCAGCCCCAGCATTTT.